This T cell receptor beta chain was found in a study of blood T cell repertoires in COVID-19. The wider study: Italy, Spain and the United States were the sources of the convalescent and acute COVID-19 samples. PBMCs, B-cell-depleted T cells, or T cells provided the cDNA or gDNA that made up the material.

The CDR3 sequence is 15 residues long. Germline CDR1 and CDR2: LNHDA and SQIVND (reference sequence). V lost 6 bases to trimming and J lost 3 bases; unmatched junction nucleotides: 6. Original data processing: How many nucleated cells were present was estimated from reference gene primer amplification. The method was immunoSEQ multiplex PCR; TCRdb's version includes in-frame clones alone and lacks a portion of them. V, J and clone size are those of that table, while D and trimming were read from the DNA. This sample has roughly 150,000 clones, with more than 75% found just once. This chain connects TRBV19 to TRBJ2-2; 8 bases are shared with TRBD1. Sequencing was performed on peripheral blood. This clonotype was sampled from a man aged 55 to 70 with acute or convalescent COVID-19. The CDR3 region has the DNA TGTGCCAGTAGCCGGACAGGGACTTACACCGGGGAGCTGTTTTTT. Protein product: CASSRTGTYTGELFF.